The TCR beta chain under discussion was sequenced for a study of T cells in Graves' hyperthyroidism and ophthalmopathy (dated by TCRdb to the late 2010s). Regarding the complete study: Peripheral blood was sampled at the time of initial diagnosis, prior to any treatment. To identify TCR V-J signatures that set the groups apart, the researchers used a discovery cohort of about a hundred patients, made up of fewer than 50 with Graves' ophthalmopathy and around 58 with stable Graves' hyperthyroidism. An independent validation cohort of 18 to 20 hyperthyroidism patients and about 16 patients who later progressed to ophthalmopathy tested prospective prediction of ophthalmopathy. The approximately 100 discovery patients were divided at random into training and test sets in a 7:3 ratio. The study also compared thyroid tissue and blood T-cell repertoires from roughly six Graves' hyperthyroidism patients. After sampling, hyperthyroidism patients received methimazole starting at 30 mg daily, and ophthalmopathy patients received high-dose intravenous methylprednisolone. TCR Vbeta CDR3 sequencing of roughly 140 peripheral blood samples (around 45 ophthalmopathy, around 80 hyperthyroidism and around 17 progressor patients) is reported in the paper. The study at large found these results: In validation, the model predicted progression to ophthalmopathy with just under 71% sensitivity and approximately 78% specificity, a median of around 6.6 months before onset. Ophthalmopathy was separated from stable hyperthyroidism by a 13 V-J signature model, with around 90% sensitivity and 81% to 82% specificity obtained in cross-validation and 80%/75% obtained in testing. Most expanded thyroid clonotypes (frequency above 0.001) were also detected in blood, a finding suggesting that blood repertoires may reflect thyroid immune responses. No statistical method was used to set the sample size in advance, and investigators knew the group allocation.

In the ophthalmopathy patients, disease was moderately to severely active, with a Clinical Activity Score of 3 or more, a NOSPECS grade of 4 or more, and a duration of less than 3 months. Any patient with an uncontrolled infection, another autoimmune disease, pregnancy or lactation was excluded. Diagnoses relied on clinical symptoms, serum thyroxine and TRAb, thyroid ultrasound and orbital computed tomography. Ficoll-Paque density gradient centrifugation was used to isolate PBMCs from approximately 10 ml of fresh peripheral blood. Total RNA was extracted with Trizol reagent, and quality was checked on an Agilent 2100 Bioanalyzer. Trimming takes 4 bases off V and 3 bases off J; junction bases not matched to a gene: 9. The CDR3 numbers 16 residues from cysteine through phenylalanine. This entry keeps only the CDR3 DNA: 48 bases, framed from base 1. Sequences LGHNA (CDR1) and YNFKEQ (CDR2) are obtained from the germline V gene.

The TCR beta CDR3 regions were amplified from RNA transcripts. For the first round of RT-PCR on the TCR CDR3, the HTBI primer set was used together with the Qiagen OneStep RT-PCR kit. A second multiplex PCR round built the libraries, followed by size selection and purification. Sequencing of the libraries was done on an Illumina HiSeq2000 using paired-end 100 bp reads. Per the authors' processing: SOAPnuke was used to process the raw data, removing reads that contained adapters or uncalled bases, had a mean Phred below 15, or lacked an exact match to the constant primer or identifier. COPE v1.2.5 was used to merge high-quality paired reads, and clonotypes were defined as unique nucleotide sequences. MiTCR v1.1 was used to align the clonotypes against IMGT TRBV, TRBD and TRBJ reference segments. The analysis was restricted to V-J combinations with a frequency above 0.0001, which together covered roughly 99% of the repertoires. A TCS score was defined as the ratio between F50 (clonal expansion) and ExV (chaos), using BLOSUM62-based TCRdist between CDR3 peptides within each V-J. Welch's t-statistics and random forest reduced several hundred V-J features to roughly 13, which were used in a naive Bayes classifier (R e1071). Starting from the raw public reads, TCRdb applied fastp trimming at Q25, assembled clones with MiXCR and retained in-frame beta chains. Entries that share a CDR3 protein sequence are merged under the most common genes and DNA. V and J calls and clone size were set by TCRdb, not the authors. Present in this sample are under 400,000 distinct CDR3 sequences, roughly 15% of which were seen just once. The ten largest clones take up about 20% of the sample.

Concerning this clonotype: Its antigen specificity is not known. No base quality information exists; no much larger clone differs at one position.

This TCR came from a woman aged 55 to 70 with Graves' ophthalmopathy. Recombination linked TRBV4-2 to TRBJ2-1, and 7 junction bases match TRBD2. Sequenced input: blood. The DNA sequence is TGTGCCAGCAGCCCCCTCCATGGGGGGGTCTACAATGAGCAGTTCTTC. This sequence encodes CASSPLHGGVYNEQFF.